This is a list of T cell receptor beta chains from one sample in a study of blood T cell repertoires in COVID-19. Sequencing was performed with immunoSEQ multiplex PCR; in TCRdb, only in-frame clones are kept and a portion is missing. The table lists hundreds of thousands of clones, around four fifths of them singletons. The sequenced material came from peripheral blood. Receptor source: a woman in her 50s with active or convalescent COVID-19. CDR3s include the opening cysteine and the closing phenylalanine or tryptophan. Fields, in order: clone size, D gene, J gene, V gene, CDR3 protein, CDR3 DNA. A D gene is named only where the DNA matches it firmly. Clone size is given for some rows only: seen once, a few or many times, or a class if the clone is expanded.

clone_size: -; d_call: TRBD2; j_call: TRBJ2-1; v_call: TRBV9; cdr3_aa: CASSVGTSGNEQFF; cdr3_nt: TGTGCCAGCAGCGTAGGGACTAGTGGCAATGAGCAGTTCTTC
clone_size: -; d_call: -; j_call: TRBJ1-1; v_call: TRBV5-8; cdr3_aa: CASSLGLLNTEAFF; cdr3_nt: TGTGCCAGCAGCTTGGGACTTTTGAACACTGAAGCTTTCTTT
clone_size: -; d_call: TRBD2; j_call: TRBJ2-5; v_call: TRBV7-7; cdr3_aa: CASSWGLAEETQYF; cdr3_nt: TGTGCTAGCAGCTGGGGACTAGCTGAAGAGACCCAGTACTTC
clone_size: -; d_call: TRBD1; j_call: TRBJ1-1; v_call: TRBV7-8; cdr3_aa: CASSARDSLNTEAFF; cdr3_nt: TGTGCCAGCAGCGCCCGGGACAGCTTGAACACTGAAGCTTTCTTT
clone_size: once; d_call: TRBD1; j_call: TRBJ2-7; v_call: TRBV7-3; cdr3_aa: CASSLQQGYEQYF; cdr3_nt: TGTGCCAGCAGCCTCCAACAGGGGTACGAGCAGTACTTC
clone_size: -; d_call: -; j_call: TRBJ1-4; v_call: TRBV2; cdr3_aa: CASSELGRVGKLFF; cdr3_nt: TGTGCCAGCAGTGAATTAGGCAGGGTAGGAAAACTGTTTTTT
clone_size: -; d_call: TRBD1; j_call: TRBJ2-1; v_call: TRBV5-6; cdr3_aa: CASSRDRFSSYNEQFF; cdr3_nt: TGTGCCAGCAGCCGGGACAGATTTAGCTCCTACAATGAGCAGTTCTTC
clone_size: -; d_call: -; j_call: TRBJ1-4; v_call: TRBV6-5; cdr3_aa: CASSQLGGIAKLFF; cdr3_nt: TGTGCCAGCAGCCAACTCGGGGGGATCGCAAAACTGTTTTTT
clone_size: -; d_call: -; j_call: TRBJ2-3; v_call: TRBV7-8; cdr3_aa: CASSSYIGVDTQYF; cdr3_nt: TGTGCCAGCAGCTCTTATATAGGGGTAGATACGCAGTATTTT
clone_size: -; d_call: -; j_call: TRBJ2-3; v_call: TRBV18; cdr3_aa: CASSPPAGGSTDTQYF; cdr3_nt: TGTGCCAGCTCACCACCTGCGGGCGGGAGCACAGATACGCAGTATTTT
clone_size: -; d_call: -; j_call: TRBJ2-1; v_call: TRBV6-2/TRBV6-3; cdr3_aa: CASSWWGHLAVRNHNEQFF; cdr3_nt: TGTGCCAGCAGTTGGTGGGGGCACTTGGCAGTGAGGAACCACAATGAGCAGTTCTTC
clone_size: once; d_call: TRBD1; j_call: TRBJ1-4; v_call: TRBV15; cdr3_aa: CATSTPGQEKLFF; cdr3_nt: TGTGCCACCAGCACCCCGGGACAGGAAAAACTGTTTTTT
clone_size: -; d_call: -; j_call: TRBJ1-2; v_call: TRBV6-5; cdr3_aa: CASRPGGRYNYGYTF; cdr3_nt: TGTGCCAGCAGGCCTGGAGGTCGCTATAACTATGGCTACACCTTC
clone_size: -; d_call: TRBD1; j_call: TRBJ1-1; v_call: TRBV7-9; cdr3_aa: CASSSNNLQGEAFF; cdr3_nt: TGTGCCAGCAGCTCGAATAATTTACAGGGGGAAGCTTTCTTT
clone_size: -; d_call: -; j_call: TRBJ2-7; v_call: TRBV3-1/TRBV3-2; cdr3_aa: CASSQGTRGLYEQYF; cdr3_nt: TGTGCCAGCAGCCAAGGTACTAGAGGGCTCTACGAGCAGTACTTC
clone_size: many; d_call: -; j_call: TRBJ1-1; v_call: TRBV27; cdr3_aa: CASSRSTGSTFF; cdr3_nt: TGTGCCAGCAGCCGCAGCACGGGGTCCACTTTCTTT
clone_size: -; d_call: TRBD2; j_call: TRBJ2-1; v_call: TRBV5-1; cdr3_aa: CASSTGTSGRYNEQFF; cdr3_nt: TGCGCCAGCAGCACCGGGACTAGCGGGAGGTACAATGAGCAGTTCTTC
clone_size: -; d_call: TRBD1; j_call: TRBJ1-2; v_call: TRBV10-3; cdr3_aa: CAISTPGQGWYGYTF; cdr3_nt: TGTGCCATCAGTACCCCGGGACAGGGCTGGTATGGCTACACCTTC
clone_size: -; d_call: -; j_call: TRBJ2-1; v_call: TRBV7-8; cdr3_aa: CASSPTSGGYYSNEQFF; cdr3_nt: TGTGCCAGCAGCCCCACTTCGGGTGGCTACTACTCAAATGAGCAGTTCTTC
clone_size: -; d_call: TRBD2; j_call: TRBJ2-1; v_call: TRBV11-2; cdr3_aa: CAVLRLAGNEQFF; cdr3_nt: TGTGCCGTGCTTAGACTAGCGGGAAATGAGCAGTTCTTC
clone_size: once; d_call: -; j_call: TRBJ2-1; v_call: TRBV25-1; cdr3_aa: CASSDAIATYNEQFF; cdr3_nt: TGTGCCAGCAGTGACGCCATCGCTACTTACAATGAGCAGTTCTTC
clone_size: -; d_call: -; j_call: TRBJ2-7; v_call: TRBV20-1; cdr3_aa: CSASPPGNYEQYF; cdr3_nt: TGCAGTGCTAGTCCACCAGGGAACTACGAGCAGTACTTC
clone_size: -; d_call: TRBD1; j_call: TRBJ1-2; v_call: TRBV3-1/TRBV3-2; cdr3_aa: CASSPDLTGRYGYTF; cdr3_nt: TGTGCCAGCAGCCCTGACTTGACAGGGCGCTATGGCTACACCTTC
clone_size: -; d_call: -; j_call: TRBJ1-2; v_call: TRBV7-9; cdr3_aa: CASSLSRGGYGYTF; cdr3_nt: TGTGCCAGCAGCTTAAGTCGGGGGGGCTATGGCTACACCTTC
clone_size: -; d_call: TRBD2; j_call: TRBJ2-3; v_call: TRBV28; cdr3_aa: CATKPGLASDTQYF; cdr3_nt: TGTGCCACAAAGCCGGGACTAGCGTCAGATACGCAGTATTTT
clone_size: -; d_call: TRBD2; j_call: TRBJ2-3; v_call: TRBV13; cdr3_aa: CASSPQGLAGGEDTQYF; cdr3_nt: TGTGCCAGCAGCCCCCAAGGACTAGCGGGAGGTGAGGATACGCAGTATTTT
clone_size: -; d_call: TRBD2; j_call: TRBJ2-1; v_call: TRBV11-2; cdr3_aa: CASSLGTSGRANEQFF; cdr3_nt: TGTGCCAGCAGCTTAGGGACTAGCGGGAGGGCCAATGAGCAGTTCTTC
clone_size: -; d_call: TRBD1; j_call: TRBJ1-1; v_call: TRBV7-9; cdr3_aa: CASSLAPGQGSGEAFF; cdr3_nt: TGTGCCAGCAGCTTAGCACCTGGACAGGGGTCGGGGGAAGCTTTCTTT
clone_size: -; d_call: TRBD2; j_call: TRBJ2-7; v_call: TRBV7-2; cdr3_aa: CASSLGTRVGEQYF; cdr3_nt: TGTGCCAGCAGCTTAGGGACTAGGGTCGGCGAGCAGTACTTC
clone_size: -; d_call: -; j_call: TRBJ2-2; v_call: TRBV19; cdr3_aa: CASSRLANTGELFF; cdr3_nt: TGTGCCAGTAGTAGACTAGCGAACACCGGGGAGCTGTTTTTT
clone_size: -; d_call: TRBD2; j_call: TRBJ2-1; v_call: TRBV4-1; cdr3_aa: CASSQDRLAGVAVEQFF; cdr3_nt: TGCGCCAGCAGCCAAGACCGACTAGCGGGAGTAGCGGTTGAGCAGTTCTTC
clone_size: -; d_call: -; j_call: TRBJ2-7; v_call: TRBV23-1; cdr3_aa: CASSSGSYEQYF; cdr3_nt: TGCGCCAGCAGTTCAGGGTCCTACGAGCAGTACTTC
clone_size: once; d_call: TRBD2; j_call: TRBJ2-7; v_call: TRBV29-1; cdr3_aa: CSVGLVSREQYF; cdr3_nt: TGCAGCGTAGGACTAGTCTCGAGGGAGCAGTACTTC
clone_size: -; d_call: -; j_call: TRBJ2-7; v_call: TRBV29-1; cdr3_aa: CSVGRDTSSYEQYF; cdr3_nt: TGCAGCGTTGGAAGGGACACTAGCTCCTACGAGCAGTACTTC
clone_size: few; d_call: -; j_call: TRBJ2-7; v_call: TRBV7-2; cdr3_aa: CASSFPGGEQYF; cdr3_nt: TGTGCCAGCAGCTTCCCCGGAGGGGAGCAGTACTTC
clone_size: -; d_call: TRBD1; j_call: TRBJ2-7; v_call: TRBV5-1; cdr3_aa: CASSLGDRFRLWGYEQYF; cdr3_nt: TGCGCCAGCAGCTTGGGGGACAGGTTCCGGCTGTGGGGCTACGAGCAGTACTTC
clone_size: -; d_call: -; j_call: TRBJ1-4; v_call: TRBV5-8; cdr3_aa: CASSFWGRTEKLFF; cdr3_nt: TGTGCCAGCAGCTTCTGGGGGCGGACTGAAAAACTGTTTTTT
clone_size: -; d_call: -; j_call: TRBJ2-1; v_call: TRBV7-8; cdr3_aa: CASSSPLRRGPGFFYNEQFF; cdr3_nt: TGTGCCAGCAGCTCCCCGCTCAGGAGGGGTCCCGGGTTCTTTTACAATGAGCAGTTCTTC
clone_size: -; d_call: -; j_call: TRBJ2-7; v_call: TRBV29-1; cdr3_aa: CSVTRGTYEQYF; cdr3_nt: TGCAGCGTTACCAGGGGTACCTACGAGCAGTACTTC
clone_size: -; d_call: TRBD1; j_call: TRBJ1-4; v_call: TRBV5-1; cdr3_aa: CASSFGQGGEKLFF; cdr3_nt: TGCGCCAGCAGCTTTGGACAGGGGGGCGAAAAACTGTTTTTT